The sequence of this T cell receptor beta chain was determined in a study of shared clonotypes between healthy human individuals. The wider study: Each donor contributed plates that comprised three CD4 naive, three CD4 memory, two CD8 naive and one CD8 memory.

Naive-designated CD8 cells lacked CD45RO, were positively enriched for CCR7, and omitted terminally differentiated effector memory CD45RA+ cells. Donors had no recently reported acute infections or vaccinations and were HIV-negative. This CDR3 comprises 14 residues. V was clipped by 1 base and J by 4 bases, with 10 bases between them. Germline V gene data show CDR1 as LGHNA and CDR2 as YSLEER. The assay used deep level. Repertoires were generated with immunoSEQ multiplex PCR, while TCRdb's copy carries only in-frame clones and drops some. The top ten hold 0.9% to 1.3% of the sample, which has some 2,000,000 clones, about 95% seen once.

This TCR was sampled from a man aged 18 to 30 in good health. V gene TRBV4-3 combines with J gene TRBJ2-5; D perhaps matches TRBD1 (6 bases). Source material: naive CD8+ T cells sorted from blood. The CDR3 DNA reads TGCGCCAGCAGCCAAGGGGTGGGGGCAGAGACCCAGTACTTC. Amino acid sequence: CASSQGVGAETQYF.